The rows below give T cell receptor beta chains drawn from one sample of a study of blood T cells in healthy people across ages. TCRdb re-called the 5' RACE reads through MiXCR, storing one row per CDR3 protein. The repertoire consists of about 720,000 distinct CDR3 sequences, with 20% to 25% occurring once and the leading ten covering about 22%. The sequencing sample was made of blood. These receptors originate from a man aged 65 to 79 in good health. CDR3s include the opening cysteine and the closing phenylalanine or tryptophan. A D gene is named only where the DNA matches it firmly. Clone size is given for some rows only: seen once, a few or many times, or a class if the clone is expanded.

abundance	v_gene	j_gene	d_gene	CDR3nt	CDR3aa
few	TRBV5-1	TRBJ1-4	-	TGCGCCAGCAGCTTGGCAGGGGAACCTGCTGGTGAAAAACTGTTTTTT	CASSLAGEPAGEKLFF
-	TRBV20-1	TRBJ1-2	-	TGCAGTGCTAAGCCTCCGGGAGGCTATGGCTACACCTTC	CSAKPPGGYGYTF
-	TRBV12-3/TRBV12-4	TRBJ1-4	-	TGTGCCAGCAGGCGAGCGCCGTCAACTAATGAAAAACTGTTTTTT	CASRRAPSTNEKLFF
many	TRBV7-6	TRBJ2-1	TRBD2	TGTGCCAGCAGCTTAGGGGACTACTACAATGAGCAGTTCTTC	CASSLGDYYNEQFF
-	TRBV12-3/TRBV12-4	TRBJ2-5	TRBD2	TGTGCCAGCAGTTCGTCTAGCGGGGGGGTGGACAAAGAGACCCAGTACTTC	CASSSSSGGVDKETQYF
-	TRBV12-3/TRBV12-4	TRBJ1-5	TRBD1	TGTGCCAGCAGTTCGACAGGGGGCGCGGGCAATCAGCCCCAGCATTTT	CASSSTGGAGNQPQHF
-	TRBV27	TRBJ1-5	-	TGTGCCAGCAGTGCTACTTTCCATCAGCCCCAGCATTTT	CASSATFHQPQHF
-	TRBV7-9	TRBJ2-5	-	TGTGCCAGCAACTGGGATCCAACGGAGACCCAGTACTTC	CASNWDPTETQYF
many	TRBV5-1	TRBJ2-5	-	TGCGCCAGCAGCTTGGGAGTGGAGACCCAGTACTTC	CASSLGVETQYF
-	TRBV18	TRBJ2-2	TRBD1	TGTGCCAGCTCAAAGACAGGGGGCGCGAACACCGGGGAGCTGTTTTTT	CASSKTGGANTGELFF
many	TRBV5-1	TRBJ2-1	TRBD2	TGCGCCAGCAGCTCGATACTAGCGGGGGGCTCCTACAATGAGCAGTTCTTC	CASSSILAGGSYNEQFF
few	TRBV20-1	TRBJ2-1	-	TGCAGTGCTAGAGATCAATACGGGAGTTACTACAATGAGCAGTTCTTC	CSARDQYGSYYNEQFF
few	TRBV29-1	TRBJ2-3	-	TGCAGCGTTGAACAGGCTAGCCGATTCACAGATACGCAGTATTTT	CSVEQASRFTDTQYF